This T cell receptor beta chain is drawn from a study of cytotoxic CD8 clonotypes in ibrutinib-treated CLL. A single count supports this clone. V was clipped by 6 bases and J by 5 bases; unmatched bases: 1. CDR3 length: 12 residues. Looked up from germline, CDR1 is MDHEN and CDR2 is SYDVKM. Sequencing was performed with immunoSEQ multiplex PCR; in TCRdb, only in-frame clones are kept and a portion is missing. Of about 30,000 clones in the sample, roughly 60% were seen once. J is TRBJ1-2 and V is TRBV28; 9 bases fit TRBD1. The sequence came from a human donor with chronic lymphocytic leukemia. Source: PBMCs, taken before ibrutinib treatment. CDR3 loop: CASSGTGYGYTF. In DNA form, the CDR3 reads TGTGCCAGCAGCGGGACAGGGTATGGCTACACCTTC.